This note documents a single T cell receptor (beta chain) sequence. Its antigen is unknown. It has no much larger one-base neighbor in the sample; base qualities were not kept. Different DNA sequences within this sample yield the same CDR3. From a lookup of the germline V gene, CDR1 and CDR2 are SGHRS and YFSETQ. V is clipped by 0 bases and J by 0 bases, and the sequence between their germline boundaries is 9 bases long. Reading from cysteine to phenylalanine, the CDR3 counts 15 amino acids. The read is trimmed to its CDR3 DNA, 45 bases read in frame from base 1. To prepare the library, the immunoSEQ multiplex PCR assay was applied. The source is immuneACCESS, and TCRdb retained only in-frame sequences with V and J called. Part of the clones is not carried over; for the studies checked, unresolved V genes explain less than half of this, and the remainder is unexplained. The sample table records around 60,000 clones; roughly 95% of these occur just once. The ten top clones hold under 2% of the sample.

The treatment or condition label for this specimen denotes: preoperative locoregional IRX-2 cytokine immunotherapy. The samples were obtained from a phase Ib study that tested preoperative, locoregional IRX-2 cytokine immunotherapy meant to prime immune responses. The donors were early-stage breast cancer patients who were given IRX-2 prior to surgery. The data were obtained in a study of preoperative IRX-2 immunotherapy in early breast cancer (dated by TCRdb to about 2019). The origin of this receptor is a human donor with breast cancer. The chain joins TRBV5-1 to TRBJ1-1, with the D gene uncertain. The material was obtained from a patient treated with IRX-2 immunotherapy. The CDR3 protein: CASSLDRGLNTEAFF. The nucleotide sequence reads TGCGCCAGCAGCTTGGATCGGGGATTGAACACTGAAGCTTTCTTT. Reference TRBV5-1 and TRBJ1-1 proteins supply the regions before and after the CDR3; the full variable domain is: KAGVTQTPRYLIKTRGQQVTLSCSPISGHRSVSWYQQTPGQGLQFLFEYFSETQRNKGNFPGRFSGRQFSNSRSEMNVSTLELGDSALYLCASSLDRGLNTEAFFGQGTRLTVV.